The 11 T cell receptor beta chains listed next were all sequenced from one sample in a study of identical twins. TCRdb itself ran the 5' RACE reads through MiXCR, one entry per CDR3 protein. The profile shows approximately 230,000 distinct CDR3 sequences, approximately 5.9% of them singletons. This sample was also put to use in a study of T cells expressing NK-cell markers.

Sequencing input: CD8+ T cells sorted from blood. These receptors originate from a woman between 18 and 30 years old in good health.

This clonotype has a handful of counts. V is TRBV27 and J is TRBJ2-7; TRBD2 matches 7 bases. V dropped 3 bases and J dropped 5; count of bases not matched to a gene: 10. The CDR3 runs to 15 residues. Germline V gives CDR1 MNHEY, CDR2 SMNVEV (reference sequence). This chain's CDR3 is CASSFGGIPLDEQYF. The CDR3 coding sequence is TGTGCCAGCAGTTTCGGGGGGATCCCTTTGGACGAGCAGTACTTC.

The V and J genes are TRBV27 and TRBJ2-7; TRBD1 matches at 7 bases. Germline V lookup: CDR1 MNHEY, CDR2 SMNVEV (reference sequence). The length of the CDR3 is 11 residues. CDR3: CGTGVDYEQYF. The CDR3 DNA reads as TGTGGTACAGGGGTAGACTACGAGCAGTACTTC.

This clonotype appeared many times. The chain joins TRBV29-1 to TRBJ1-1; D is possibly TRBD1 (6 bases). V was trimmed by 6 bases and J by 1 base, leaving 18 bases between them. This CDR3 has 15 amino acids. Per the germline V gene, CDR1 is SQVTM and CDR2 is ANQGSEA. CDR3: CSVEDRTSGNTEAFF. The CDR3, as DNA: TGCAGCGTAGAGGACAGAACCTCGGGGAACACTGAAGCTTTCTTT. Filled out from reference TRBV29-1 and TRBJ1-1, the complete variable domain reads SAVISQKPSRDICQRGTSLTIQCQVDSQVTMMFWYRQQPGQSLTLIATANQGSEATYESGFVIDKFPISRPNLTFSTLTVSNMSPEDSSIYLCSVEDRTSGNTEAFFGQGTRLTVV.

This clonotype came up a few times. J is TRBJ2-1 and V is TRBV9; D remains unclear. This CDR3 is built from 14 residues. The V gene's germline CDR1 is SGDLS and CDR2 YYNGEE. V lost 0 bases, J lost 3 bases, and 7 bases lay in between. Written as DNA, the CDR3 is TGTGCCAGCAGCGTAGCGGCAGACTACAATGAGCAGTTCTTC. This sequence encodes CASSVAADYNEQFF. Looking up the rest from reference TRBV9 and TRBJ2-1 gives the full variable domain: DSGVTQTPKHLITATGQRVTLRCSPRSGDLSVYWYQQSLDQGLQFLIQYYNGEERAKGNILERFSAQQFPDLHSELNLSSLELGDSALYFCASSVAADYNEQFFGPGTRLTVL.

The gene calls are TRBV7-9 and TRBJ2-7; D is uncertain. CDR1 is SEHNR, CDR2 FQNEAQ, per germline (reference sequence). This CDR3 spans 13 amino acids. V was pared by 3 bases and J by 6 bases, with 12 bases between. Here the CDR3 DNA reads TGTGCCAGCAGCTTCCCGACGAAAACCGAGCAGTACTTC. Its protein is CASSFPTKTEQYF.

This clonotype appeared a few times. The CDR3 reads CSAPTGPLGGYTF. Here the CDR3 DNA reads TGCAGTGCGCCGACAGGGCCCTTGGGTGGCTACACCTTC. The V and J genes are TRBV20-1 and TRBJ1-2; 7 positions agree with TRBD1. The CDR3 extends over 13 amino acids. Germline values: CDR1 DFQATT, CDR2 SNEGSKA (reference sequence). V trimming: 6 bases; J trimming: 7 bases; junction bases outside the gene matches: 11.

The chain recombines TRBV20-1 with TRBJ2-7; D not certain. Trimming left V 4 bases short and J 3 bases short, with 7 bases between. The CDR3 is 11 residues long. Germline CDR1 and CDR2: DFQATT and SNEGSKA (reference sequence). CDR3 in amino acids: CSAKIGYEQYF. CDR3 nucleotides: TGCAGTGCTAAGATAGGCTACGAGCAGTACTTC.

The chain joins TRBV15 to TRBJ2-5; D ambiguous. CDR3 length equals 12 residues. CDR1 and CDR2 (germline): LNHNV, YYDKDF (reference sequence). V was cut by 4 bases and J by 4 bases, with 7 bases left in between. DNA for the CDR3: TGTGCCACCAGCACCGCCGGAGAGACCCAGTACTTC. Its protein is CATSTAGETQYF.

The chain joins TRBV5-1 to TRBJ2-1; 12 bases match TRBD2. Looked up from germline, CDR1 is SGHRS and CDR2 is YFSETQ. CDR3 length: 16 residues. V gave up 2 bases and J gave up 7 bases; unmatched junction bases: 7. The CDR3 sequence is CASSFLAGGPKNEQFF. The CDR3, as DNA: TGCGCCAGCAGCTTTCTAGCGGGAGGGCCTAAGAATGAGCAGTTCTTC.

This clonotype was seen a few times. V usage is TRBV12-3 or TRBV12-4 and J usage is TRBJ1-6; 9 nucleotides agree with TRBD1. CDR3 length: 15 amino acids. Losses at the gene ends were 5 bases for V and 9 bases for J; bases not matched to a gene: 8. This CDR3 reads CASSPTGGIGSPLHF. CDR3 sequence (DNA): TGTGCCAGCAGTCCTACAGGGGGCATCGGTTCACCCCTCCACTTT.

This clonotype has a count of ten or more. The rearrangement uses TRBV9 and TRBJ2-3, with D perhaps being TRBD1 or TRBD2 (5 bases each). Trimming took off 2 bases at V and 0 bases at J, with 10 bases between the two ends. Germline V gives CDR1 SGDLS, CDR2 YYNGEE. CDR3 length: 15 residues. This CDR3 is CASSVAGASTDTQYF. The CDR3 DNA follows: TGTGCCAGCAGCGTTGCCGGGGCTAGCACAGATACGCAGTATTTT.